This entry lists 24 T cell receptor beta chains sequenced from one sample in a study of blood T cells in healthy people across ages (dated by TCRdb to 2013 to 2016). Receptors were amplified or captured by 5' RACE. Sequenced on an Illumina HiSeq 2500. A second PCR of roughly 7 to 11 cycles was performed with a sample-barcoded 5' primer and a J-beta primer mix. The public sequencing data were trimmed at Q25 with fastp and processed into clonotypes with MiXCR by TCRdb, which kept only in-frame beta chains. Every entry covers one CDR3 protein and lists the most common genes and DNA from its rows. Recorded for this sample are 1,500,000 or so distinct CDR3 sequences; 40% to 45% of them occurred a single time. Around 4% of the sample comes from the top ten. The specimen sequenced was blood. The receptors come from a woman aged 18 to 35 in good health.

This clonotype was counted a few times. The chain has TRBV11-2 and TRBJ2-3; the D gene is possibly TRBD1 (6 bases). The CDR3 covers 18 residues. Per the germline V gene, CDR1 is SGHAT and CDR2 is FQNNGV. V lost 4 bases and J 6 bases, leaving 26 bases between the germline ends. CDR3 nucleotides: TGTGCCAGCAGCTCTAGGGTTGGGACACCGAAAAGGTCGGATACGCAGTATTTT. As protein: CASSSRVGTPKRSDTQYF.

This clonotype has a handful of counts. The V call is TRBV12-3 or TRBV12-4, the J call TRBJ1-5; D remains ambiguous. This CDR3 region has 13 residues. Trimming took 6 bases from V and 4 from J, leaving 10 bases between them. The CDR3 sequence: CASSLTPNQPQHF. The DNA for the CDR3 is TGTGCCAGCAGCTTAACTCCGAATCAGCCCCAGCATTTT.

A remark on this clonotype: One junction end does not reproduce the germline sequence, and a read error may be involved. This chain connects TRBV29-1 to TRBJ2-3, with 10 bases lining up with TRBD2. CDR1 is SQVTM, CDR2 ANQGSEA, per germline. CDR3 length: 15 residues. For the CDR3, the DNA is TGCAGCGTTCCATTAGCGGGAGGACTCACAGATACGCGGTATTTT. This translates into CSVPLAGGLTDTRYF.

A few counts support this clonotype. As DNA, the CDR3 is TGTGCCAGCAGCCCTTCGACTAGCGGGAGTGCAGATACGCAGTATTTT. This codes for CASSPSTSGSADTQYF. V and J are TRBV3-1 and TRBJ2-3; 12 positions agree with TRBD2. Germline CDR1 is LGHDT and CDR2 is YNNKEL (reference sequence). This CDR3 contains 16 residues. Losses at the gene ends were 4 bases for V and 4 bases for J; bases not matched to a gene: 6.

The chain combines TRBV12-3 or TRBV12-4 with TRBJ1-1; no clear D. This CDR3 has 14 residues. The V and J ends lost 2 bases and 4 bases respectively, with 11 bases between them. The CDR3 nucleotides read TGTGCCAGCAGTTTACGGTGGGCGTCCACTGAAGCTTTCTTT. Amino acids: CASSLRWASTEAFF.

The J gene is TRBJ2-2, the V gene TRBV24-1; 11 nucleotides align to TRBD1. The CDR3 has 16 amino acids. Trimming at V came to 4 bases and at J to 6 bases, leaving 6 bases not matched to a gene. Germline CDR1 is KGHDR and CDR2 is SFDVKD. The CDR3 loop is CATSEPGTGGSGELFF. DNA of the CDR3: TGTGCCACCAGTGAACCCGGGACAGGGGGATCCGGGGAGCTGTTTTTT.

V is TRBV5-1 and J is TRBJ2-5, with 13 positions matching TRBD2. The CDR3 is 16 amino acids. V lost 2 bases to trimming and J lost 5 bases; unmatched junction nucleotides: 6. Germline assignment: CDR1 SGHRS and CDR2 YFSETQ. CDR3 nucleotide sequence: TGCGCCAGCAGCTTCCCGGGACTAGCGGGGTATGAGACCCAGTACTTC. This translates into CASSFPGLAGYETQYF.

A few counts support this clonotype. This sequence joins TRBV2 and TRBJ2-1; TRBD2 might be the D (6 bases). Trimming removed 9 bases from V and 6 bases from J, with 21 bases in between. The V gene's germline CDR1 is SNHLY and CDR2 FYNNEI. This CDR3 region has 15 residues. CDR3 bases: TGTGCCAGAAAAAGGGGCGGCCGCGGGACCAATGAGCAGTTCTTC. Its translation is CARKRGGRGTNEQFF.

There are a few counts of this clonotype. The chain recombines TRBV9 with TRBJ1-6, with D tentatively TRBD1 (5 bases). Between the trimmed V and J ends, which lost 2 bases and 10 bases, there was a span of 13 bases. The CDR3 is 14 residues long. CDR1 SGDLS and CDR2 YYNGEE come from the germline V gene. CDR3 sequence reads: CASSVGGGNSPLHF. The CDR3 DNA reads TGTGCCAGCAGCGTGGGGGGAGGGAACTCACCCCTCCACTTT.

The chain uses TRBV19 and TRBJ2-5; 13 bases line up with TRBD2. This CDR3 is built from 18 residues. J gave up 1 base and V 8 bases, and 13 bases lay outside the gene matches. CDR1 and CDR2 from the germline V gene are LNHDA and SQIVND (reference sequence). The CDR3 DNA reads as TGTGCCAGTTCGAGACTAGCGGGGGGACTGTCCTTCCAAGAGACCCAGTACTTC. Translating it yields CASSRLAGGLSFQETQYF.

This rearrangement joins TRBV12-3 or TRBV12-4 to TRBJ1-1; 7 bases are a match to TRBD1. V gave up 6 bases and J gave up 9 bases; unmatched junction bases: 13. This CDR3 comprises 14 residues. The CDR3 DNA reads TGTGCCAGCAGCCTAACGACAGGGAAGAAAAAAGCTTTCTTT. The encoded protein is CASSLTTGKKKAFF.

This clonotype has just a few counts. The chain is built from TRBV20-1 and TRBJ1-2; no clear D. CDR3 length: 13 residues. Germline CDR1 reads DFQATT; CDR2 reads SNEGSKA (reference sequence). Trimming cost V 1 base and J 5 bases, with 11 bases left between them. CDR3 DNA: TGCAGTGCTAGAGGTTTGGCACAGTATGGCTACACCTTC. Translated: CSARGLAQYGYTF.

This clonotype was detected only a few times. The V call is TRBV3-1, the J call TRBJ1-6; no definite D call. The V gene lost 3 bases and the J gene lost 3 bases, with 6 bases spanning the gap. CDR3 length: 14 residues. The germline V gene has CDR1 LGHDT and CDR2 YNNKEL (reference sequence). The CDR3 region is CASSQGFYNSPLHF. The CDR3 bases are TGTGCCAGCAGCCAGGGATTCTATAATTCACCCCTCCACTTT.

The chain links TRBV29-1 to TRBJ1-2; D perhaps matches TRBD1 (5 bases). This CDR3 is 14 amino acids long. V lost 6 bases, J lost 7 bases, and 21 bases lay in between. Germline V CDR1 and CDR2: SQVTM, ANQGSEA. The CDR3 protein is CSVDEAGQLIGYTF. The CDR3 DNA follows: TGCAGCGTCGATGAGGCGGGGCAACTTATTGGCTACACCTTC.

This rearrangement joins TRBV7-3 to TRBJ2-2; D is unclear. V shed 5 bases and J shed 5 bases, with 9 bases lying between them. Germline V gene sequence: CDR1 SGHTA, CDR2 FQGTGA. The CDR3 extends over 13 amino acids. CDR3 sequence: CASSPDKTGELFF. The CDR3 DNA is TGTGCCAGCAGCCCCGACAAGACCGGGGAGCTGTTTTTT.

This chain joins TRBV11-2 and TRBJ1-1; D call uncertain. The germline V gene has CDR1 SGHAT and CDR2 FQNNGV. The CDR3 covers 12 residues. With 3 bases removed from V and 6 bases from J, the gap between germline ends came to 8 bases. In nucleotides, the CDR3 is TGTGCCAGCAGCTTGGCACACCCTGAAGCTTTCTTT. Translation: CASSLAHPEAFF. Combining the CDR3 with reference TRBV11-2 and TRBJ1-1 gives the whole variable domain EAGVAQSPRYKIIEKRQSVAFWCNPISGHATLYWYQQILGQGPKLLIQFQNNGVVDDSQLPKDRFSAERLKGVDSTLKIQPAKLEDSAVYLCASSLAHPEAFFGQGTRLTVV.

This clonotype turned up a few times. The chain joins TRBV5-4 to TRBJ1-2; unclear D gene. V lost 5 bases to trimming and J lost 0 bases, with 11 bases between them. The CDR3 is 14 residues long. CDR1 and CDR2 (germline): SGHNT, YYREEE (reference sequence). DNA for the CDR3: TGTGCCAGCAGTCACTCAACACCTAACTATGGCTACACCTTC. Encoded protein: CASSHSTPNYGYTF. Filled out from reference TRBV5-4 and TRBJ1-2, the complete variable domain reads ETGVTQSPTHLIKTRGQQVTLRCSSQSGHNTVSWYQQALGQGPQFIFQYYREEENGRGNFPPRFSGLQFPNYSSELNVNALELDDSALYLCASSHSTPNYGYTFGSGTRLTVV.

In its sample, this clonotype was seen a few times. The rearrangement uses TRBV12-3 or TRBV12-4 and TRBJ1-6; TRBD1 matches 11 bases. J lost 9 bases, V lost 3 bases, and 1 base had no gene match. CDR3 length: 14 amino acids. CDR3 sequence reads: CASSFGTGGSPLHF. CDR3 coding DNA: TGTGCCAGCAGTTTCGGGACAGGGGGTTCACCCCTCCACTTT.

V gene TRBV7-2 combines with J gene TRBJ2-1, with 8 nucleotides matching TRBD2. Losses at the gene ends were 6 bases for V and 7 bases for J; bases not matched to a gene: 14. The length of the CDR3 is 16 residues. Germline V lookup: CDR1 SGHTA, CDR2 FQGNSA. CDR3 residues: CASSYPLGSGTNEQFF. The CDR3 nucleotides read TGTGCCAGCAGTTATCCATTGGGTAGCGGGACTAATGAGCAGTTCTTC.

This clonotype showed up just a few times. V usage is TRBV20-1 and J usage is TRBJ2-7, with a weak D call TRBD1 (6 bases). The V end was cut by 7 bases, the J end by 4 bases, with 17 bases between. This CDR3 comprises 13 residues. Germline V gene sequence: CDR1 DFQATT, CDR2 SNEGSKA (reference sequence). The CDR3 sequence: CSDRSTGKYEQYF. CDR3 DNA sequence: TGCAGTGACAGGAGTACAGGGAAATACGAGCAGTACTTC.

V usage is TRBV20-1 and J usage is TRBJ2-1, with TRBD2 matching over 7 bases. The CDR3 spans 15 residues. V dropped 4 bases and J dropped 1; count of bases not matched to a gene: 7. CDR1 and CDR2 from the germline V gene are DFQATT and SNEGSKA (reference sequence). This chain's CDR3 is CSAIPAGLSYNEQFF. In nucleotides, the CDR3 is TGCAGTGCTATACCAGCGGGGCTTTCCTACAATGAGCAGTTCTTC.

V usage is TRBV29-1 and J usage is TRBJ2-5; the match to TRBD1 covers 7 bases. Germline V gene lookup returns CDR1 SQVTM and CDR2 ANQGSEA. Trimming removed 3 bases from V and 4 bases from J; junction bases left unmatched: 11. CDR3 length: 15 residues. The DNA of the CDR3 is TGCAGCGTTGACACATCAAAGGGGGCTAGAGAGACCCAGTACTTC. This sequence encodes CSVDTSKGARETQYF.

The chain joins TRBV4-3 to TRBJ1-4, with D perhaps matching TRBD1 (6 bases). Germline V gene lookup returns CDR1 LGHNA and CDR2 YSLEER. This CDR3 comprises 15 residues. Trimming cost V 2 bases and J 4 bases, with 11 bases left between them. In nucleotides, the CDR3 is TGCGCCAGCAGCCAAAATAGGGGGGGTAATGAAAAACTGTTTTTT. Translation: CASSQNRGGNEKLFF.

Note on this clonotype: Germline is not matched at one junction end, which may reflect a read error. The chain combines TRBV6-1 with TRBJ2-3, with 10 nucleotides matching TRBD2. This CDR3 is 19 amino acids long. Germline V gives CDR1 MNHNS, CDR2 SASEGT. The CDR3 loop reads CASSGSEFLAGASRDTQYF. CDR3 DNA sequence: TGTGCCAGCAGCGGATCGGAATTTCTAGCGGGGGCTAGCAGAGATACGCAGTATTTT.